One T cell receptor beta chain is described in this entry. The sample is drawn from a study of blood T cell repertoires in COVID-19. Using immunoSEQ multiplex PCR, the repertoire was profiled, and TCRdb retains in-frame clones only, with some absent. This table has 200,000 to 250,000 clones, over 80% appearing once. CDR1 and CDR2 (germline): LGHNA, YSLEER. The CDR3 consists of 17 residues. With V trimmed by 0 bases and J by 10 bases, 13 bases remained unmatched. Input material: PBMCs or T cells enriched from blood (not recorded which). This chain links TRBV4-3 with TRBJ2-1; 9 bases align to TRBD2. The receptor comes from a woman younger than 30 who had recovered from COVID-19. The CDR3 DNA reads TGCGCCAGCAGCCAAGATGATCGTGGCGGGGGGGCCTGGGAGCAGTTCTTC. It codes for CASSQDDRGGGAWEQFF.